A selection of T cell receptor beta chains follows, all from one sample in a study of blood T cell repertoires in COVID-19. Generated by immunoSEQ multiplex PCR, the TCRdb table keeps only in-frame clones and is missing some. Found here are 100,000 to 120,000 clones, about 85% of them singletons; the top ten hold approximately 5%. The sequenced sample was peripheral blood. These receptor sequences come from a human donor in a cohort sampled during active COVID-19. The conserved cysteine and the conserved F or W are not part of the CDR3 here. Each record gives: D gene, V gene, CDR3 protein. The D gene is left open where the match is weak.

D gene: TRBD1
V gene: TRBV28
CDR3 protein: ATGQLNYGYT

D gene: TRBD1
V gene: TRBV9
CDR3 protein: ASSEQGAMGKLF

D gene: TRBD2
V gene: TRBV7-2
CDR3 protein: ASSLVAGGPTETQY

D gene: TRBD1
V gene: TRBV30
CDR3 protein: AHGTGNYEQY

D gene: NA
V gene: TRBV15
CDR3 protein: ATSSGQGFRDQPQH

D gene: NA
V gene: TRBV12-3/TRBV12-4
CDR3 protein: ASSLQGSTEAF

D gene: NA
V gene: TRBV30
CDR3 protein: AWSTAGDYNSPLH

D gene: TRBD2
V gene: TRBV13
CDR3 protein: ASSTRVAGAYNEQF

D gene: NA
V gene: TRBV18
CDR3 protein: ASSERTDYGYT

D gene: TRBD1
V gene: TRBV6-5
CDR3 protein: ASRMTGGAGEQY

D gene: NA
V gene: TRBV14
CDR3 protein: ASSHLRDSLYNEQF

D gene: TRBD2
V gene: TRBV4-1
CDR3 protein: ASSHASGGRADTQY

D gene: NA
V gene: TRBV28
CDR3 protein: ASSLMAYQETQY

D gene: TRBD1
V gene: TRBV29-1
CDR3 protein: SGGQGGYEQY

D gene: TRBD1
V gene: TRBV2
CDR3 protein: ASSETGGADGYT

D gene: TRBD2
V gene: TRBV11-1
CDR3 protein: ASSLLAGGTDTQY

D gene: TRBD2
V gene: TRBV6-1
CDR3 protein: ASSEVAGPDTQY

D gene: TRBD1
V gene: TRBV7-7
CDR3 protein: ASSLGTGLDEQY

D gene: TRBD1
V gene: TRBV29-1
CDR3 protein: SVEGTGGSAYEQY

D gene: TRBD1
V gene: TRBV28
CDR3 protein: ASSSRQGSVEETQY

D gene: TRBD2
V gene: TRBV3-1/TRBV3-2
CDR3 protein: ASSQGGGVNEQF

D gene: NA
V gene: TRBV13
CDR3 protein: ASSPTGSNSPLH